The rows below give T cell receptor beta chains drawn from one sample of a study of blood T cell repertoires in COVID-19. Clones were sequenced by immunoSEQ multiplex PCR, and TCRdb holds only the in-frame ones, with some missing. The sample consists of 90,000 or so clones, 86% of them appearing once. The sample was peripheral blood. These receptors were obtained from a man between 60 and 75 years old with acute or convalescent COVID-19. Both conserved end residues are part of each CDR3. A D gene is named only where the DNA matches it firmly. Clone size is shown for a subset of rows, as once, few, many or a class of expanded clone.

V	size	D	J	DNA	CDR3
TRBV7-8	.	TRBD2	TRBJ2-3	TGTGCCAGCAGCTTAAGACTAGCGGGGTACGGTACCACAGATACGCAGTATTTT	CASSLRLAGYGTTDTQYF
TRBV5-1	.	.	TRBJ1-2	TGCGCCAGCAGCTTGGTGTCAGGGTTTGGTTTGAGCTATGGCTACACCTTC	CASSLVSGFGLSYGYTF
TRBV2	few	TRBD2	TRBJ2-6	TGTGCCAGCAGTGGACTAGCGGGGGGCACCTCTGGGGCCAACGTCCTGACTTTC	CASSGLAGGTSGANVLTF
TRBV7-9	.	TRBD1	TRBJ1-1	TGTGCCAGCAGCTTTCCCGGGACAGCCCGTGAAGCTTTCTTT	CASSFPGTAREAFF
TRBV30	.	.	TRBJ2-5	TGTGCCTGGAGTAGGGGGGGGGCCAGCTTCGAGACCCAGTACTTC	CAWSRGGASFETQYF
TRBV18	.	TRBD1	TRBJ1-2	TGTGCCAGCTCTAGCGGACAGGGCGCTGTGGATGGCTACACCTTC	CASSSGQGAVDGYTF
TRBV18	.	.	TRBJ1-5	TGTGCCAGCTCACCCGGGGGAGATAGCAATCAGCCCCAGCATTTT	CASSPGGDSNQPQHF
TRBV6-2/TRBV6-3	.	.	TRBJ1-5	TGTGCCAGCAGTTACTTGGAGGGGCACAACTCCAATCAGCCCCAGCATTTT	CASSYLEGHNSNQPQHF
TRBV7-9	.	.	TRBJ1-2	TGTGCCAGCAGACGACGGACTGACTATGGCTACACCTTC	CASRRRTDYGYTF
TRBV2	.	.	TRBJ1-2	TGTGCCAGCAGTGAGAGGAGGGGCTATGGCTACACCTTC	CASSERRGYGYTF
TRBV6-2/TRBV6-3	.	.	TRBJ2-7	TGTGCCAGCAGTTCGGGGACACCCTACGAGCAGTACTTC	CASSSGTPYEQYF
TRBV5-1	.	.	TRBJ1-1	TGCGCCAGCAGCTTGGATGTGGAGGGTGAAGCTTTCTTT	CASSLDVEGEAFF